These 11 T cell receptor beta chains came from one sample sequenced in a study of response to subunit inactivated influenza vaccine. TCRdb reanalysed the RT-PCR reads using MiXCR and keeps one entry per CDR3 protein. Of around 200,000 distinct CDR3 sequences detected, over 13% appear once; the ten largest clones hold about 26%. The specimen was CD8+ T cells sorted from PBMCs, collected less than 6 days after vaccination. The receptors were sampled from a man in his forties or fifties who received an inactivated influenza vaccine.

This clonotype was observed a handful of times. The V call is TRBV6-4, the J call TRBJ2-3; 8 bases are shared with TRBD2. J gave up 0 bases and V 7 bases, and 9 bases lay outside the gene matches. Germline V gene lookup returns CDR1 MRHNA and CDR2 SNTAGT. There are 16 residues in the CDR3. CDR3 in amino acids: CASTPTSEESTDTQYF. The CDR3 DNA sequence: TGTGCCAGCACCCCGACTAGCGAGGAAAGCACAGATACGCAGTATTTT.

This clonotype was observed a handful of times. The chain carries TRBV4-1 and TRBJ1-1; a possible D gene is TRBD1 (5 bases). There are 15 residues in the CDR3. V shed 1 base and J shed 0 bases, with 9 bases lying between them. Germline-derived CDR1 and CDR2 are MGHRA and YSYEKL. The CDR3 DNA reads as TGCGCCAGCAGCCAAGGGGGGGGACTGAACACTGAAGCTTTCTTT. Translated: CASSQGGGLNTEAFF.

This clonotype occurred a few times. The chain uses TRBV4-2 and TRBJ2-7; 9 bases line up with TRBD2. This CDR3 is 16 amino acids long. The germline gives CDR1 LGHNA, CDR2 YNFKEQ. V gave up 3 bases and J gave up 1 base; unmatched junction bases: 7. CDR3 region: CASSQVPGLASYEQYF. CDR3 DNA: TGTGCCAGCAGCCAGGTCCCGGGACTAGCTTCCTACGAGCAGTACTTC.

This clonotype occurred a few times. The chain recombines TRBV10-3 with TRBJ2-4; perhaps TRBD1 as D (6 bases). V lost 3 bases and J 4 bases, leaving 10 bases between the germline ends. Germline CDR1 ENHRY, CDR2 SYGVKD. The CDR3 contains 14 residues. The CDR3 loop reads CAISDAGEKNIQYF. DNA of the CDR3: TGTGCCATCAGTGATGCAGGGGAGAAAAACATTCAGTACTTC.

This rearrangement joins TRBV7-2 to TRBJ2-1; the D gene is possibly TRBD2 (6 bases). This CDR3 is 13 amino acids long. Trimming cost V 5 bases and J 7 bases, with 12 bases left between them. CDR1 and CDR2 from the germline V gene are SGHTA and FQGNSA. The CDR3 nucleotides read TGTGCCAGCAGCGTGGGACTTAGAAATGAGCAGTTCTTC. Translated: CASSVGLRNEQFF. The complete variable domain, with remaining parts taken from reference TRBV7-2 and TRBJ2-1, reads GAGVSQSPSNKVTEKGKDVELRCDPISGHTALYWYRQSLGQGLEFLIYFQGNSAPDKSGLPSDRFSAERTGGSVSTLTIQRTQQEDSAVYLCASSVGLRNEQFFGPGTRLTVL.

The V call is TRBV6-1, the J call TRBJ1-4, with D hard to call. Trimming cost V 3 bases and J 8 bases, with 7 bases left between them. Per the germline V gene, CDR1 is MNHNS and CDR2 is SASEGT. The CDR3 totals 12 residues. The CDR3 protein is CASSESFEKLFF. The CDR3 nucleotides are TGTGCCAGCAGTGAGTCTTTCGAAAAACTGTTTTTT.

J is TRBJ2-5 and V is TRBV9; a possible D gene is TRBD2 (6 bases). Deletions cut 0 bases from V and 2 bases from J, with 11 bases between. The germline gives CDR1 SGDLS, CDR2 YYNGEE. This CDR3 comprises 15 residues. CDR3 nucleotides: TGTGCCAGCAGCGTAGACCTCGGGAGACAAGAGACCCAGTACTTC. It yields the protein CASSVDLGRQETQYF. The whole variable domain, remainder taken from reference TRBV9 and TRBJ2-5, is DSGVTQTPKHLITATGQRVTLRCSPRSGDLSVYWYQQSLDQGLQFLIQYYNGEERAKGNILERFSAQQFPDLHSELNLSSLELGDSALYFCASSVDLGRQETQYFGPGTRLLVL.

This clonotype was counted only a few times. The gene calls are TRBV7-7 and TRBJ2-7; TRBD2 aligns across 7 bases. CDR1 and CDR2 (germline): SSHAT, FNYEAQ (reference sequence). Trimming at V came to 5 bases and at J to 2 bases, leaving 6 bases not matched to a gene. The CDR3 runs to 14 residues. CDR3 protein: CASSPSGRPYEQYF. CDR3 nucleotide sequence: TGTGCCAGCAGCCCTAGCGGAAGACCCTACGAGCAGTACTTC.

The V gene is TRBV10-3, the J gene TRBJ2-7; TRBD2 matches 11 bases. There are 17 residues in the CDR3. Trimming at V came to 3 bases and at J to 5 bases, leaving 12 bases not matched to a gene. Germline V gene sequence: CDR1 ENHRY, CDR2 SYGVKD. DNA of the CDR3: TGTGCCATCAGTGAACTCTATAGCGGGAGGGCCTTGAACGAGCAGTACTTC. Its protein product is CAISELYSGRALNEQYF.

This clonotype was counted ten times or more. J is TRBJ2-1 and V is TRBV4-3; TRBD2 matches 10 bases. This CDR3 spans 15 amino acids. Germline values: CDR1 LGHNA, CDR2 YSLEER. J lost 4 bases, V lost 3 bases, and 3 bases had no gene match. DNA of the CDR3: TGCGCCAGCAGCCAGGATAGCGGGGGGTACAATGAGCAGTTCTTC. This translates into CASSQDSGGYNEQFF.

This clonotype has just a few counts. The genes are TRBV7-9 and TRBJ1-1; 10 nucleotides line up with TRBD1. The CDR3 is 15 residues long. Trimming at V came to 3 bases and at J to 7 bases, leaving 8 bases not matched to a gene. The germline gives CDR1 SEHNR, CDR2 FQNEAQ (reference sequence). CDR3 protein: CASSFLDRGALEAFF. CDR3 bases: TGTGCCAGCAGCTTTCTGGACAGGGGGGCCCTTGAAGCTTTCTTT.